This TCR beta chain comes out of a study of beta chain features in type 1 diabetes (dated by TCRdb to between 2017 and 2018). Some background on the complete study: Mean age, gender distribution, total cell number and subset yield did not differ between patients and healthy donors. Across all samples, about 110 million sorted cells were examined, and cell number per subset correlated strongly with RNA yield. In the study, TCRB repertoires of sorted circulating CD4+ T cell subsets from recently diagnosed type 1 diabetes patients were compared with those of matched healthy donors. Naive and central memory subsets were obtained from all 30 or so donors, but regulatory and stem cell-like memory subsets were isolated from only 8 patients and 8 healthy donors. Broader findings and caveats from the paper: A moderate but significant shortening of TCRB CDR3 length was observed in type 1 diabetes patients in all four CD4+ subsets. Because cDNA was sequenced instead of genomic DNA, highly expressing activated cells could be over-represented, though the groups showed no difference in activation or CD3 levels. PCR might favor shorter templates, but patient and control samples were amplified and corrected together, so any skew would affect both groups equally. Naive, central memory and regulatory TCRB repertoires appeared more similar among patients than among healthy donors. Only small numbers of individuals were included in the HLA sub-analyses, which left unresolved whether HLA type had any influence on TCRB rearrangement. Fewer insertions and more nucleotide deletions at VDJ recombination sites were observed in patients with type 1 diabetes, implying thymic rearrangement abnormalities.

The High Capacity cDNA Reverse Transcription Kit was used to reverse transcribe all of the isolated RNA, meaning that expressed TCRB transcripts were what got sequenced. Deep immunoSEQ sequencing was performed on naive, central memory and regulatory T cell samples, with an average of around 3.4 million total reads per sample. After sorted cells were lysed in RLT buffer, RNA was extracted with DNase-treated RNeasy Micro or Mini kits, with the choice depending on cell number. To prevent cross-contamination, every cell subset was processed on its own, while patient and healthy donor samples were processed together. TCRB sequences were amplified from cDNA with the immunoSEQ multiplex PCR, producing 87-bp fragments spanning the CDR3 region. Sequencing of the amplicons was performed on the Illumina HiSeq platform. Concerning the study's data processing: PCR bias was corrected computationally using synthetic template baselines, and reads within Hamming distance 2 were collapsed, with unmergeable singletons discarded. By aligning reads against IMGT, V, D and J genes, CDR3 length, and insertions or deletions at six rearrangement sites were assigned. Within each subset, clonotype counts were normalized to sorted cell number, and only after that were true diversity and Gini coefficients computed with the tcR R package. The overlap coefficient, calculated on TCRB nucleotide sequences, was used to measure repertoire sharing. TCRdb took over this immuneACCESS table, retaining in-frame rearrangements with V and J assigned. Such tables are incomplete; in checked studies, under half of the missing clones stem from an unresolved V gene, and the remainder is unexplained. V and J calls and clone size come straight from that table; D and trimming were deduced from the DNA. The sample yields about 320,000 clones; about 15% were counted once. The ten top clones hold around 7% of the sample.

On this clone: Its specific antigen is unknown. The record has no base qualities; no much larger clone is one base away.

Including the terminal cysteine and phenylalanine, the CDR3 comprises 15 residues. Solely the CDR3 DNA is kept, with 45 bases framed from the first base. CDR1 and CDR2 were assigned from the germline V gene as MNHNS and SASEGT. V is pared back by 3 bases and J by 3 bases, with 15 bases lying between the germline termini. Each donor gave one peripheral blood draw, roughly 120 mL on average, collected into heparinised tubes. A BD FACSAria II was used to sort naive, central memory, regulatory and stem cell-like memory CD4+ T cells with a panel that included CD45RO, CCR7, CD25, CD127, CD95 and CD27. Every sorted population had a purity above 95%. Right away, PBMCs were isolated by Lymphoprep density gradient centrifugation and were stained directly, with no culture step. So that batch effects would be minimized, each experiment stained and sorted samples in pairs, pairing one healthy donor with one patient.

The rearrangement combines TRBV6-1 with TRBJ2-7; TRBD1 could be the D gene, as 5 bases match. This TCR came from a man under 40 in good health. Sequencing was performed on central memory CD4+ T cells from blood. The DNA sequence follows: TGTGCCAGCAGTGAGGACACCTTACCTTACTACGAGCAGTACTTC. It codes for CASSEDTLPYYEQYF.